These T cell receptor beta chains were read from a single sample in a study of blood T cells in healthy people across ages. MiXCR, run by TCRdb on the 5' RACE reads, gives a single entry per CDR3 protein. Of 1.5 million to 1.8 million distinct CDR3 sequences in the sample, roughly 43% are singletons; the top ten hold over 3.5%. What was sequenced was blood. All receptors derive from a woman under 30 in good health. Both conserved end residues are part of each CDR3. The D gene is left open where the match is weak. Clone sizes are given selectively: once, few, many, or a class where the clone is expanded.

j_gene: TRBJ1-1
v_gene: TRBV6-5
abundance: NA
d_gene: NA
CDR3aa: CASTPSRRSYNTEAFF
CDR3nt: TGTGCCAGCACCCCCTCCCGAAGGTCGTATAATACTGAAGCTTTCTTT

j_gene: TRBJ1-1
v_gene: TRBV19
abundance: NA
d_gene: NA
CDR3aa: CASSIRGSTEAFF
CDR3nt: TGTGCCAGTAGTATTCGGGGGAGCACTGAAGCTTTCTTT

j_gene: TRBJ1-5
v_gene: TRBV20-1
abundance: NA
d_gene: NA
CDR3aa: CSVRDLLGGQLNQPQHF
CDR3nt: TGCAGTGTTAGAGATCTGTTGGGGGGACAACTCAATCAGCCCCAGCATTTT

j_gene: TRBJ2-3
v_gene: TRBV12-3/TRBV12-4
abundance: few
d_gene: NA
CDR3aa: CASSAGASADTQYF
CDR3nt: TGTGCCAGCAGCGCAGGGGCGAGTGCAGATACGCAGTATTTT

j_gene: TRBJ1-2
v_gene: TRBV29-1
abundance: few
d_gene: NA
CDR3aa: CSTLGNTYGYTF
CDR3nt: TGCAGCACCCTAGGGAACACCTATGGCTACACCTTC

j_gene: TRBJ1-6
v_gene: TRBV12-3/TRBV12-4
abundance: NA
d_gene: NA
CDR3aa: CASSFQGSEVYTRNSPLHF
CDR3nt: TGTGCCAGCAGTTTCCAGGGAAGTGAAGTCTATACCCGTAATTCACCCCTCCACTTT

j_gene: TRBJ2-5
v_gene: TRBV7-9
abundance: NA
d_gene: NA
CDR3aa: CASSLFLRAEETQYF
CDR3nt: TGTGCCAGCAGCTTATTTTTGCGTGCGGAAGAGACCCAGTACTTC

j_gene: TRBJ2-7
v_gene: TRBV9
abundance: NA
d_gene: TRBD1
CDR3aa: CASSGDRELHEQYF
CDR3nt: TGTGCCAGCAGCGGGGACAGGGAGCTTCACGAGCAGTACTTC

j_gene: TRBJ2-1
v_gene: TRBV2
abundance: few
d_gene: NA
CDR3aa: CASSELISYNEQFF
CDR3nt: TGTGCCAGCAGTGAGTTGATTTCCTACAATGAGCAGTTCTTC

j_gene: TRBJ2-2
v_gene: TRBV20-1
abundance: NA
d_gene: NA
CDR3aa: CSAREASTGELFF
CDR3nt: TGCAGTGCTAGAGAGGCGAGTACCGGGGAGCTGTTTTTT

j_gene: TRBJ1-6
v_gene: TRBV7-2
abundance: NA
d_gene: NA
CDR3aa: CASHISRNSPLHF
CDR3nt: TGTGCCAGCCACATCTCAAGAAATTCACCCCTCCACTTT

j_gene: TRBJ2-2
v_gene: TRBV29-1
abundance: few
d_gene: NA
CDR3aa: CSVATRAGELFF
CDR3nt: TGCAGCGTAGCCACTAGGGCCGGGGAGCTGTTTTTT

j_gene: TRBJ2-7
v_gene: TRBV6-2/TRBV6-3
abundance: NA
d_gene: TRBD1
CDR3aa: CASIPDRDHEQYF
CDR3nt: TGTGCCAGCATCCCGGACAGGGACCACGAGCAGTACTTC

j_gene: TRBJ2-3
v_gene: TRBV4-3
abundance: NA
d_gene: NA
CDR3aa: CASGQDREGTDTQYF
CDR3nt: TGCGCCAGCGGCCAAGATAGGGAAGGGACAGATACGCAGTATTTT

j_gene: TRBJ2-7
v_gene: TRBV12-1
abundance: once
d_gene: NA
CDR3aa: CASRMMVAGGITETRYF
CDR3nt: NA

j_gene: TRBJ2-1
v_gene: TRBV20-1
abundance: NA
d_gene: NA
CDR3aa: CSATAYREYEQFF
CDR3nt: TGCAGTGCTACCGCCTACAGGGAGTATGAGCAGTTCTTC

j_gene: TRBJ2-7
v_gene: TRBV19
abundance: NA
d_gene: NA
CDR3aa: CASSPREDRYEQYF
CDR3nt: TGTGCCAGTAGTCCGAGGGAGGATCGCTACGAGCAGTACTTC

j_gene: TRBJ2-3
v_gene: TRBV20-1
abundance: NA
d_gene: TRBD1
CDR3aa: CSAARGSDTQYF
CDR3nt: TGCAGTGCAGCCAGGGGGTCAGATACGCAGTATTTT

j_gene: TRBJ2-3
v_gene: TRBV7-2
abundance: NA
d_gene: NA
CDR3aa: CASSPLGGPGDTQYF
CDR3nt: TGTGCCAGCAGCCCACTGGGGGGGCCTGGAGATACGCAGTATTTT

j_gene: TRBJ1-1
v_gene: TRBV4-1
abundance: NA
d_gene: NA
CDR3aa: CASSQTTQNTEAFF
CDR3nt: TGCGCCAGCAGCCAAACGACACAGAACACTGAAGCTTTCTTT

j_gene: TRBJ2-7
v_gene: TRBV30
abundance: few
d_gene: NA
CDR3aa: CAWRAGFLKDEQYF
CDR3nt: TGTGCCTGGAGAGCAGGGTTTCTCAAGGACGAGCAGTACTTC

j_gene: TRBJ2-3
v_gene: TRBV9
abundance: NA
d_gene: NA
CDR3aa: CPSSVELETDTQYF
CDR3nt: TGTCCCAGCAGCGTGGAACTAGAAACAGATACGCAGTATTTT

j_gene: TRBJ2-7
v_gene: TRBV20-1
abundance: NA
d_gene: TRBD2
CDR3aa: CSARGLAGEYNEQYF
CDR3nt: TGCAGTGCTAGAGGACTAGCGGGGGAGTACAATGAGCAGTACTTC

j_gene: TRBJ2-3
v_gene: TRBV27
abundance: NA
d_gene: TRBD2
CDR3aa: CASSAKPSGTTPTDTQYF
CDR3nt: TGTGCCAGCAGTGCCAAACCGAGCGGGACCACCCCCACAGATACGCAGTATTTT

j_gene: TRBJ2-4
v_gene: TRBV3-1
abundance: NA
d_gene: NA
CDR3aa: CASSAGGDQTVAKNIQYF
CDR3nt: TGTGCCAGCAGCGCGGGTGGGGATCAGACAGTAGCCAAAAACATTCAGTACTTC

j_gene: TRBJ1-4
v_gene: TRBV19
abundance: NA
d_gene: NA
CDR3aa: CASSILAGANEKLFF
CDR3nt: TGTGCCAGTAGTATCTTGGCAGGAGCTAATGAAAAACTGTTTTTT

j_gene: TRBJ1-5
v_gene: TRBV5-8
abundance: NA
d_gene: NA
CDR3aa: CASSLLLGGRSNQPQHF
CDR3nt: TGTGCCAGCAGCCTGCTCCTAGGCGGCAGAAGCAATCAGCCCCAGCATTTT

j_gene: TRBJ2-7
v_gene: TRBV29-1
abundance: few
d_gene: NA
CDR3aa: CSAEEGGIGDYEQYF
CDR3nt: TGCAGCGCCGAGGAGGGCGGGATAGGAGACTACGAGCAGTACTTC

j_gene: TRBJ2-1
v_gene: TRBV15
abundance: few
d_gene: NA
CDR3aa: CATSRDSRGPYNEQFF
CDR3nt: TGTGCCACCAGCAGAGATTCGCGGGGGCCTTACAATGAGCAGTTCTTC